Listed here are 17 T cell receptor beta chains from one sample, sequenced in a study of shared clonotypes between healthy human individuals. TCRdb keeps only in-frame clones here, not all; method: immunoSEQ multiplex PCR. Among about 1.4 million clones listed, roughly 95% were seen once. The sample consisted of naive CD4+ T cells sorted from blood. Sample subset: CD45RA+ positively selected. These receptors all stem from a man aged 25-45 years in good health.

The J gene is TRBJ2-1, the V gene TRBV6-1, with TRBD1 identical over 7 bases. This CDR3 comprises 13 residues. Germline assignment: CDR1 MNHNS and CDR2 SASEGT. Trimming cost V 6 bases and J 7 bases; bases outside gene matches: 6. The CDR3 DNA follows: TGTGCCAGCAGAGCCGGGACAGTTAATGAGCAGTTCTTC. Its protein product is CASRAGTVNEQFF.

The rearrangement links TRBV10-2 to TRBJ2-2; 7 bases fit TRBD1. Trimming at V came to 2 bases and at J to 0 bases, leaving 6 bases not matched to a gene. This CDR3 has 17 amino acids. Germline assignment: CDR1 WSHSY and CDR2 SAAADI. The CDR3 spells CASSERRGLSNTGELFF. For the CDR3, the DNA is TGCGCCAGCAGTGAGAGAAGGGGGCTCTCGAACACCGGGGAGCTGTTTTTT.

J is TRBJ2-7 and V is TRBV5-4; TRBD1 matches at 7 bases. Germline values: CDR1 SGHNT, CDR2 YYREEE (reference sequence). With V trimmed by 7 bases and J by 2 bases, 9 bases remained unmatched. The CDR3 is 14 amino acids. In DNA form, the CDR3 reads TGTGCCAGCGGCCGGGACAGCAATACCTACGAGCAGTACTTC. Its protein product is CASGRDSNTYEQYF.

This chain joins TRBV28 and TRBJ2-7, with TRBD2 matching over 10 bases. The CDR3 is 14 residues long. Germline trimming cut 11 bases from V and 2 bases from J; bases unmatched to any gene: 9. Germline V lookup: CDR1 MDHEN, CDR2 SYDVKM. The CDR3 nucleotides are TGTGCCTCACGCCGCGGGACTAGCGCCTACGAGCAGTACTTC. Its protein is CASRRGTSAYEQYF.

This sequence joins TRBV28 and TRBJ2-7; possibly TRBD2 for D (7 bases). This CDR3 has 16 amino acids. The germline V and J ends were trimmed by 5 bases and 0 bases, with 17 bases remaining between them. CDR1 and CDR2 (germline): MDHEN, SYDVKM. The CDR3 region has the DNA TGTGCCAGCAGTCTCTCGGGGGGCAGGTACTCCTACGAGCAGTACTTC. This codes for CASSLSGGRYSYEQYF.

The V gene is TRBV10-3, the J gene TRBJ1-1, with D unresolved. The germline V gene has CDR1 ENHRY and CDR2 SYGVKD. Trimming shortened V by 2 bases and J by 4 bases, and 8 bases separated the two germline ends. The CDR3 sequence is 13 residues long. CDR3 DNA: TGTGCCATCAGTGAGATCGAGTTCACTGAAGCTTTCTTT. Its translation: CAISEIEFTEAFF.

This chain links TRBV4-3 with TRBJ2-7; 7 bases are a match to TRBD1. V shed 0 bases, J shed 6 bases, and the junction held 8 bases outside the gene matches. Germline CDR1 LGHNA, CDR2 YSLEER. The CDR3 is made up of 15 amino acids. CDR3 in DNA: TGCGCCAGCAGCCAAGAGCTCGCGACAGGGTTCGAGCAGTACTTC. This encodes CASSQELATGFEQYF.

The chain combines TRBV6-5 with TRBJ1-4; TRBD1 matches 9 bases. The ends lost 3 bases at V and 11 bases at J; junction bases unmatched: 4. The length of the CDR3 is 13 residues. Per germline, CDR1 MNHEY and CDR2 SVGAGI. The CDR3 loop is CASSYGTGNKLFF. The CDR3 bases are TGTGCCAGCAGTTATGGGACAGGGAACAAACTGTTTTTT.

Regarding this clone: This sample includes further DNA sequences coding for the same CDR3. V and J are TRBV2 and TRBJ2-3; 7 positions match TRBD2. CDR1 and CDR2 (germline): SNHLY, FYNNEI. J gave up 2 bases and V 6 bases, and 5 bases lay outside the gene matches. The CDR3 runs to 14 residues. CDR3 protein: CASRPGLYTDTQYF. CDR3 bases: TGTGCCAGCAGGCCGGGACTATACACAGATACGCAGTATTTT.

The gene calls are TRBV4-2 and TRBJ2-1; 12 positions agree with TRBD2. There are 17 residues in the CDR3. Trimming took 1 base from V and 4 from J; bases not matched to a gene: 5. Germline lookup yields CDR1 LGHNA and CDR2 YNFKEQ. The CDR3 coding sequence is TGTGCCAGCAGCCAAGTTGGGACTAGCGGGTTTTACAATGAGCAGTTCTTC. The encoded protein is CASSQVGTSGFYNEQFF.

V and J are TRBV5-4 and TRBJ1-5; D ambiguous. V lost 0 bases, J lost 12 bases, and 10 bases lay in between. This CDR3 is built from 12 residues. Germline V gives CDR1 SGHNT, CDR2 YYREEE (reference sequence). DNA of the CDR3: TGTGCCAGCAGCTTGGACAGCCAGGACCAGCATTTT. Its protein is CASSLDSQDQHF.

The chain carries TRBV28 and TRBJ2-7; D perhaps matches TRBD2 (6 bases). The germline gives CDR1 MDHEN, CDR2 SYDVKM. The CDR3 sequence is 13 residues long. V was cut by 6 bases and J by 1 base, with 10 bases left in between. CDR3: CASRSGTSYEQYF. CDR3 DNA sequence: TGTGCCAGCAGGTCCGGGACTTCCTACGAGCAGTACTTC.

J is TRBJ1-5 and V is TRBV2; 9 bases are a match to TRBD1. J gave up 7 bases and V 5 bases, and 9 bases lay outside the gene matches. This CDR3 has 15 amino acids. The germline CDR1 and CDR2 sequences are SNHLY and FYNNEI. CDR3 region: CASSSTGGLGQPQHF. The CDR3 bases are TGTGCCAGCAGTTCTACAGGGGGCTTAGGACAGCCCCAGCATTTT.

This chain joins TRBV19 and TRBJ2-5; 9 bases align to TRBD1. In germline, CDR1 is LNHDA, CDR2 SQIVND (reference sequence). Trimming removed 3 bases from V and 1 base from J; junction bases left unmatched: 12. The CDR3 spans 18 residues. The CDR3 DNA follows: TGTGCCAGTAGTATTAGGGTTACACCGACAGGGGGCCAAGAGACCCAGTACTTC. It specifies CASSIRVTPTGGQETQYF.

The rearrangement links TRBV27 to TRBJ1-1; 7 nucleotides line up with TRBD1. Germline V gives CDR1 MNHEY, CDR2 SMNVEV (reference sequence). This CDR3 has 15 amino acids. Trimming at V came to 8 bases and at J to 4 bases, leaving 13 bases not matched to a gene. The CDR3 DNA reads as TGTGCCAGCTCCTTCGACAGGGTGGGTGGCACTGAAGCTTTCTTT. Residues: CASSFDRVGGTEAFF.

This chain connects TRBV15 to TRBJ1-2; D uncertain. This CDR3 contains 16 residues. Deletions cut 1 base from V and 1 base from J, with 13 bases between. Germline CDR1 is LNHNV and CDR2 is YYDKDF (reference sequence). Here the CDR3 reads CATSRGKGSNNYGYTF. CDR3 nucleotides: TGTGCCACCAGCAGAGGAAAAGGGTCGAATAACTATGGCTACACCTTC.

This clone occurred once. The gene calls are TRBV28 and TRBJ2-7, with 8 bases that match TRBD2. The germline V gene has CDR1 MDHEN and CDR2 SYDVKM. This CDR3 region has 11 residues. The CDR3 nucleotides are TGTGCAATAGCGGGATCCTACGAGCAGTACTTC. The encoded protein is CAIAGSYEQYF.